A selection of T cell receptor beta chains follows, all from one sample in a study of PD-1 blockade in mismatch repair-deficient tumors. Sequenced by immunoSEQ multiplex PCR; TCRdb stores in-frame clones only, minus some. The sample shows roughly 84,000 clones, over 75% of them seen only once. Sequenced here: peripheral blood, sampled 12 weeks after starting pembrolizumab. These receptors all come from an adult with mismatch repair-deficient cancer. Both conserved end residues are part of each CDR3. A D gene is named only where the DNA matches it firmly. Only some rows state a clone size, as once, few, many or a class for expanded clones.

v_call	d_call	clone_size	j_call	cdr3_aa	cdr3_nt
TRBV5-1	NA	NA	TRBJ2-5	CASSLQTGRETQYF	TGCGCCAGCAGCTTGCAGACAGGGAGGGAGACCCAGTACTTC
TRBV19	NA	NA	TRBJ1-1	CASKRDNTEAFF	TGTGCCAGTAAGCGGGACAACACTGAAGCTTTCTTT
TRBV21-1	NA	NA	TRBJ2-2	CASTPDRDTGELFF	TGTGCCAGCACTCCGGACAGGGACACCGGGGAGCTGTTTTTT
TRBV10-3	NA	NA	TRBJ2-1	CAISDTRGSSYNEQFF	TGTGCCATCAGTGATACTAGGGGTAGCTCCTACAATGAGCAGTTCTTC
TRBV5-4	TRBD1	NA	TRBJ2-1	CASSQGGQNYNEQFF	TGTGCCAGCAGCCAAGGGGGACAGAACTACAATGAGCAGTTCTTC
TRBV28	NA	NA	TRBJ2-3	CASSLFGLTDTQYF	TGTGCCAGCAGTTTATTCGGCCTTACAGATACGCAGTATTTT
TRBV9	NA	NA	TRBJ1-2	CASSVGGSGDYGYTF	TGTGCCAGCAGCGTAGGGGGGTCGGGAGACTATGGCTACACCTTC
TRBV6-6	NA	NA	TRBJ1-2	CASSPQGVDNYGYTF	TGTGCCAGCAGTCCACAGGGAGTAGATAACTATGGCTACACCTTC
TRBV30	NA	NA	TRBJ2-7	CAWSRFETAQYF	TGTGCCTGGAGCCGGTTCGAGACGGCGCAGTACTTC
TRBV5-1	NA	few	TRBJ2-1	CASSGDPGSREQFF	TGCGCCAGCAGCGGTGACCCCGGGAGCCGAGAGCAGTTCTTC
TRBV30	NA	NA	TRBJ1-1	CAWSDRPGTEAFF	TGTGCCTGGAGTGACAGGCCGGGCACTGAAGCTTTCTTT
TRBV7-2	NA	NA	TRBJ1-2	CASSQRGGDYGYTF	TGTGCCAGCAGCCAACGCGGGGGCGACTATGGCTACACCTTC
TRBV7-2	NA	NA	TRBJ2-5	CASSSLTNSGGETQYF	TGTGCCAGCAGCTCCCTCACAAACTCCGGCGGGGAGACCCAGTACTTC
TRBV7-8	TRBD1	NA	TRBJ1-1	CASSLRPPPGGSRTEAFF	TGTGCCAGCAGCTTGCGCCCCCCTCCAGGGGGGTCGCGCACTGAAGCTTTCTTT
TRBV4-3	NA	NA	TRBJ2-1	CASSQGGSSYNEQFF	TGCGCCAGCAGCCAAGGGGGGAGCTCCTACAATGAGCAGTTCTTC
TRBV4-2	TRBD1	NA	TRBJ2-5	CASSLQTGQGSETQYF	TGTGCCAGCAGCCTCCAAACGGGACAGGGATCCGAGACCCAGTACTTC
TRBV6-6	NA	once	TRBJ2-2	CASSYSTGGETGELFF	TGTGCCAGCAGTTACTCTACGGGGGGCGAAACCGGGGAGCTGTTTTTT
TRBV18	TRBD1	NA	TRBJ1-1	CASSLAGQGITEAFF	TGTGCCAGCTCCTTAGCGGGACAGGGGATCACTGAAGCTTTCTTT
TRBV11-2	TRBD1	few	TRBJ1-2	CASSPAGGYGYTF	TGTGCCAGCAGCCCAGCAGGGGGCTATGGCTACACCTTC
TRBV7-9	TRBD1	NA	TRBJ2-2	CASGSDRGKTGELFF	TGTGCCAGCGGCAGTGACAGGGGGAAGACCGGGGAGCTGTTTTTT
TRBV5-8	TRBD1	NA	TRBJ1-4	CASSFSSRGLGEKLFF	TGTGCCAGCAGCTTTAGTTCCAGGGGGCTTGGTGAAAAACTGTTTTTT
TRBV27	NA	NA	TRBJ2-1	CASSSKPYNEQFF	TGTGCCAGCAGTTCGAAACCCTACAATGAGCAGTTCTTC
TRBV7-2	NA	once	TRBJ2-5	CASTGSPQETQYF	TGTGCCAGCACCGGGTCTCCACAAGAGACCCAGTACTTC
TRBV29-1	NA	NA	TRBJ2-7	CSALELGDLYEQYF	TGCAGCGCCCTCGAACTGGGAGATCTATACGAGCAGTACTTC
TRBV5-1	TRBD2	few	TRBJ2-2	CASSLGTSGTSGELFF	TGCGCCAGCAGCTTAGGGACTAGCGGGACTTCCGGGGAGCTGTTTTTT
TRBV19	NA	once	TRBJ1-2	CASSIDRGAGAPLTF	TGTGCCAGTAGTATAGATCGTGGGGCAGGGGCCCCTCTCACCTTC
TRBV4-1	TRBD2	NA	TRBJ2-3	CASSQDLASGRRGFTDTQYF	TGCGCCAGCAGCCAAGATTTAGCTAGCGGGAGGAGGGGATTCACAGATACGCAGTATTTT
TRBV25-1	NA	NA	TRBJ1-1	CASSESGDLTEAFF	TGTGCCAGCAGTGAATCCGGGGATTTGACTGAAGCTTTCTTT
TRBV7-2	TRBD2	NA	TRBJ2-2	CASSPLAAANTGELFF	TGTGCCAGCAGCCCCCTAGCGGCGGCGAACACCGGGGAGCTGTTTTTT
TRBV11-3	NA	NA	TRBJ2-3	CASKGSSTDTQYF	TGTGCCAGCAAGGGCAGTAGCACAGATACGCAGTATTTT
TRBV19	TRBD1	NA	TRBJ1-2	CASSIIGQGVYGYTF	TGTGCCAGTAGTATTATTGGACAGGGAGTCTATGGCTACACCTTC
TRBV19	TRBD1	NA	TRBJ1-2	CASNFDRGHGYTF	TGTGCCAGTAACTTCGACAGGGGGCATGGCTACACCTTC
TRBV30	NA	NA	TRBJ2-1	CAWSVRGRTRNEQFF	TGTGCCTGGAGTGTACGGGGGAGGACGCGCAATGAGCAGTTCTTC
TRBV2	TRBD2	NA	TRBJ2-1	CASVSPGLAGVNEQFF	TGTGCCAGCGTTAGCCCGGGACTAGCGGGAGTCAATGAGCAGTTCTTC
TRBV27	NA	NA	TRBJ2-3	CASSLSSVPTDTQYF	TGTGCCAGCAGTTTATCGTCGGTTCCCACAGATACGCAGTATTTT